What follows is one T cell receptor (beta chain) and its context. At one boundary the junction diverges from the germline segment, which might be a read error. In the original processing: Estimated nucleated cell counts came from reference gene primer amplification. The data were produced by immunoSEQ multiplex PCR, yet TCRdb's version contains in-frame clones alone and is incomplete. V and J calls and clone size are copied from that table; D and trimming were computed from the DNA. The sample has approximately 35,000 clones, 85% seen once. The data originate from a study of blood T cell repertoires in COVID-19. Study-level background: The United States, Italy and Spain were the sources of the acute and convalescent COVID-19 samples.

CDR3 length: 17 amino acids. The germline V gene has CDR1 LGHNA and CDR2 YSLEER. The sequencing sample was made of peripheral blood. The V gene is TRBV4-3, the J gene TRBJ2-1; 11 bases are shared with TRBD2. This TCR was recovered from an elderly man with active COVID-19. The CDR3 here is CASSHHSGGASSNEQFF. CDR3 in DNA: TGCGCCAGCAGCCACCATAGCGGGGGGGCCTCCTCCAATGAGCAGTTCTTC.